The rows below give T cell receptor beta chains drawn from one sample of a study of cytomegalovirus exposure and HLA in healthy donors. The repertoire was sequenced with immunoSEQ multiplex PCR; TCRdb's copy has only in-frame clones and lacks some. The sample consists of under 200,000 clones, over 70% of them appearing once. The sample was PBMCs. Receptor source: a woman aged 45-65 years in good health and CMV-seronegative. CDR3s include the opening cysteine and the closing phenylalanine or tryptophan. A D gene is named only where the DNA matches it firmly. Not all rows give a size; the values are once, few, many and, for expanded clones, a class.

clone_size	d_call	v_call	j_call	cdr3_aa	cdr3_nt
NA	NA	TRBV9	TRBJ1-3	CASSARGSGNTIYF	TGTGCCAGCAGCGCCAGGGGCTCTGGAAACACCATATATTTT
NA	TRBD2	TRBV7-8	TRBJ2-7	CASSLGTRNYEQYF	TGTGCCAGCAGCCTGGGGACTAGAAACTACGAGCAGTACTTC
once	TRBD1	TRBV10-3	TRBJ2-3	CAISPLTGQGGSDTQYF	TGTGCCATCAGTCCCCTTACTGGACAGGGTGGTTCAGATACGCAGTATTTT
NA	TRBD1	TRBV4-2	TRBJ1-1	CASSLTGTNAEAFF	TGTGCCAGCAGCCTGACAGGGACGAACGCTGAAGCTTTCTTT
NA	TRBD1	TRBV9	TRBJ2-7	CASSVGAGQGRLYEQYF	TGTGCCAGCAGCGTAGGGGCGGGACAGGGCCGACTCTACGAGCAGTACTTC
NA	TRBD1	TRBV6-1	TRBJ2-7	CASSPRGPDYEQYF	TGTGCCAGCAGCCCCAGGGGGCCCGACTACGAGCAGTACTTC
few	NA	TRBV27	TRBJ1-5	CASSLTETPRYSNQPQHF	TGTGCCAGCAGTTTAACGGAGACGCCCCGATATAGCAATCAGCCCCAGCATTTT
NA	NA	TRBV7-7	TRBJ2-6	CASGGTTGANVLTF	TGTGCCAGTGGAGGGACGACTGGGGCCAACGTCCTGACTTTC
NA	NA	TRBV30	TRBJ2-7	CAWSAPGVYEQYF	TGTGCCTGGAGCGCCCCGGGGGTCTACGAGCAGTACTTC
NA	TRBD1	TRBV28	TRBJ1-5	CASNPGQGIVYNQPQHF	TGCGCCAGCAATCCCGGACAGGGAATCGTATACAATCAGCCCCAGCATTTT
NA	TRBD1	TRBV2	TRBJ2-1	CASRVDRGAYNEQFF	TGTGCCAGCAGGGTGGACAGGGGGGCCTACAATGAGCAGTTCTTC
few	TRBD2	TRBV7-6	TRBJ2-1	CASSFTSGGYNEQFF	TGTGCCAGCAGCTTTACTAGCGGGGGATACAATGAGCAGTTCTTC
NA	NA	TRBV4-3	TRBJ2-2	CASSQEGRRNTGELFF	TGCGCCAGCAGCCAAGAGGGGCGGAGGAACACCGGGGAGCTGTTTTTT
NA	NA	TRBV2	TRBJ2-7	CASGGRGIGYEQYF	TGTGCCAGCGGTGGTCGGGGTATTGGGTACGAGCAGTACTTC
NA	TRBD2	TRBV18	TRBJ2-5	CASSPRLAGRQTQYF	TGTGCCAGCTCACCGCGACTAGCGGGAAGGCAGACCCAGTACTTC
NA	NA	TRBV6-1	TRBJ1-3	CASSEQAGQISGNTIYF	TGTGCCAGCAGTGAACAGGCAGGGCAAATCAGTGGAAACACCATATATTTT
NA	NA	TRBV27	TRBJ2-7	CASSEQGWAYEQYF	TGTGCCAGCAGTGAGCAGGGGTGGGCCTACGAGCAGTACTTC
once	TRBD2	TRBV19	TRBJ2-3	CASSVRLAGGPFTTDTQYF	TGTGCCAGTAGTGTAAGACTAGCGGGGGGGCCGTTTACCACAGATACGCAGTATTTT
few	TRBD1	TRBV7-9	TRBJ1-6	CASSYQWTGINSPLHF	TGTGCCAGCAGCTACCAGTGGACAGGGATTAATTCACCCCTCCACTTT
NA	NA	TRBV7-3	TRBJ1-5	CALRAGIDQPQHF	TGTGCCCTACGCGCGGGGATCGACCAGCCCCAGCATTTT
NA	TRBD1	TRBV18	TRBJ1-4	CASSPTRGNEKLFF	TGTGCCAGCTCACCCACCAGGGGGAATGAAAAACTGTTTTTT
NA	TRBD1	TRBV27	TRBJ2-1	CASTRDRGLNEQFF	TGTGCCAGCACCCGGGACAGGGGGCTAAATGAGCAGTTCTTC
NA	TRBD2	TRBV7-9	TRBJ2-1	CASSLLRGGGHNEQFF	TGTGCCAGCAGCTTACTGCGGGGGGGCGGTCACAATGAGCAGTTCTTC
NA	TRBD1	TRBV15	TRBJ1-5	CATSPTGDQPQHF	TGTGCCACCAGCCCTACAGGGGATCAGCCCCAGCATTTT
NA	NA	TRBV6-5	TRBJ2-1	CASSYSPTETYNEQFF	TGTGCCAGCAGTTACTCGCCGACAGAAACCTACAATGAGCAGTTCTTC
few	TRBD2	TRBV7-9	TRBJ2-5	CASSPSGSHQETQYF	TGTGCCAGCAGCCCTAGCGGGAGTCACCAAGAGACCCAGTACTTC
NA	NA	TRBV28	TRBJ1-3	CASNEFVLSSGNTIYF	TGTGCCAGCAACGAATTCGTGCTATCCTCTGGAAACACCATATATTTT
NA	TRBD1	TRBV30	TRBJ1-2	CAWSSRTGDGYTF	TGTGCCTGGAGTTCCCGGACAGGGGACGGCTACACCTTC
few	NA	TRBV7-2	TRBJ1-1	CASSLARQGLWNTEAFF	TGTGCCAGCAGCTTAGCGCGCCAGGGCCTTTGGAACACTGAAGCTTTCTTT
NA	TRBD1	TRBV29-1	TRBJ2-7	CSVEGQPYEQYF	TGCAGCGTTGAGGGACAGCCTTACGAGCAGTACTTC
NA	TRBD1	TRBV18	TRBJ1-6	CASSPRQGDNSPLHF	TGTGCCAGCTCACCACGTCAGGGGGATAATTCACCCCTCCACTTT
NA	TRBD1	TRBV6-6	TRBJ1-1	CASSATGSWLEAFF	TGTGCCAGCAGTGCGACAGGGTCATGGCTTGAAGCTTTCTTT
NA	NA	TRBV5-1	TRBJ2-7	CASSLAPGTSSYEQCF	TGCGCCAGCAGCTTGGCCCCCGGGACTTCCTCGTACGAGCAGTGCTTC
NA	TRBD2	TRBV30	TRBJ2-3	CAWGGAGGLGTDTQYF	TGTGCCTGGGGTGGAGCGGGGGGGCTCGGGACAGATACGCAGTATTTT
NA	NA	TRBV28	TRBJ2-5	CASSFRDRSGAQYF	TGTGCCAGCAGTTTCCGGGATAGGTCCGGGGCCCAGTACTTC
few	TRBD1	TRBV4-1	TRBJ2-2	CASSQVSGGNTGELFF	TGCGCCAGCAGCCAAGTGTCAGGGGGTAACACCGGGGAGCTGTTTTTT
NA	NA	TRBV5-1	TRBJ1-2	CASSVGGRDYGYTF	TGCGCCAGCAGCGTCGGTGGCAGGGACTATGGCTACACCTTC
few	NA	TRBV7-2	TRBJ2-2	CASSLSLFANTGELFF	TGTGCCAGCAGCTTATCTCTATTCGCGAACACCGGGGAGCTGTTTTTT
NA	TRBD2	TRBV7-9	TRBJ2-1	CASSPKLAGDNEQFF	TGTGCCAGCAGCCCCAAGCTAGCGGGAGACAATGAGCAGTTCTTC
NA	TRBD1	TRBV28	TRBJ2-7	CASTRPTTGTEQYF	TGTGCCAGCACTCGCCCCACGACAGGGACCGAGCAGTACTTC
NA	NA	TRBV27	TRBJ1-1	CASSSGEGTEAFF	TGTGCCAGCAGCTCAGGGGAAGGCACTGAAGCTTTCTTT
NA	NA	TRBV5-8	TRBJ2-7	CASRDYLAYEQYF	TGTGCCAGCCGCGACTATCTAGCGTACGAGCAGTACTTC
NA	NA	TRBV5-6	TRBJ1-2	CATTTGMGGYTF	TGTGCCACCACTACAGGGATGGGAGGCTACACCTTC
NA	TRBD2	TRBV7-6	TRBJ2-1	CASSLGLAGGFTYNEQFF	TGTGCCAGCAGCTTAGGACTAGCGGGGGGATTTACCTACAATGAGCAGTTCTTC
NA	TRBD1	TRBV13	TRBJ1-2	CASSLDRGYGYTF	TGTGCCAGCAGCTTAGACAGGGGGTATGGCTACACCTTC
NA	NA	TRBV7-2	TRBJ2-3	CASSPQASTDTQYF	TGTGCCAGCAGCCCGCAGGCCAGCACAGATACGCAGTATTTT
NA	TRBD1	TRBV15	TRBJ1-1	CATSRGVGRGLTEAFF	TGTGCCACCAGCAGGGGGGTGGGCAGGGGGCTTACTGAAGCTTTCTTT